This passage covers 17 T cell receptor beta chains from one sample sequenced in a study of blood T cell repertoires in COVID-19. Using immunoSEQ multiplex PCR, the repertoire was profiled, and TCRdb retains in-frame clones only, with some absent. In the table there are hundreds of thousands of clones, around 90% of which are singletons. The specimen sequenced was PBMCs or T cells enriched from blood (not recorded which). These receptor sequences come from a woman aged 50 to 60 with acute COVID-19.

The chain combines TRBV5-1 with TRBJ2-3; TRBD1 is a possible D gene (5 bases). V was cut by 4 bases and J by 2 bases, with 14 bases left in between. CDR1 and CDR2 from the germline V gene are SGHRS and YFSETQ. The CDR3 extends over 15 amino acids. The CDR3 DNA reads as TGCGCCAGCAGCCAAGACAGAGTAAACACAGATACGCAGTATTTT. Translating gives CASSQDRVNTDTQYF.

The rearrangement links TRBV19 to TRBJ2-7; 11 bases map to TRBD1. This CDR3 contains 15 residues. Germline assignment: CDR1 LNHDA and CDR2 SQIVND (reference sequence). V lost 2 bases, J lost 3 bases, and 3 bases stayed unmatched. The CDR3 loop reads CASSIKGTGGYEQYF. The DNA of the CDR3 is TGTGCCAGTAGTATAAAGGGGACAGGGGGCTACGAGCAGTACTTC.

The chain uses TRBV27 and TRBJ2-7; 8 nucleotides match TRBD1. The CDR3 loop spans 16 amino acids. CDR1 MNHEY and CDR2 SMNVEV come from the germline V gene (reference sequence). The V and J ends lost 6 bases and 2 bases, in that order; junction bases with no gene match: 12. The CDR3, as DNA: TGTGCCAGCAGGAGGGAAGACAGGGGTCTCACCTACGAGCAGTACTTC. Translation gives CASRREDRGLTYEQYF.

This clone was counted only a few times. The chain links TRBV30 to TRBJ1-3; D unresolved. The CDR3 extends over 12 amino acids. The V end lost 3 bases, the J end lost 4 bases, and 7 bases lay between the germline ends. Germline lookup yields CDR1 GTSNPN and CDR2 SVGIG (reference sequence). CDR3 sequence (DNA): TGTGCCTGGAGAGGAGACGGAAACACCATATATTTT. Its protein is CAWRGDGNTIYF. Complete variable domain (other parts from reference TRBV30 and TRBJ1-3): SQTIHQWPATLVQPVGSPLSLECTVEGTSNPNLYWYRQAAGRGLQLLFYSVGIGQISSEVPQNLSASRPQDRQFILSSKKLLLSDSGFYLCAWRGDGNTIYFGEGSWLTVV.

CDR3 protein: CASSVSGRPTDTQYF. The CDR3 coding sequence is TGTGCCAGCAGCGTAAGCGGGAGGCCCACAGATACGCAGTATTTT. The genes are TRBV7-3 and TRBJ2-3, with 9 bases identical to TRBD2. The CDR3 runs 15 residues. Germline CDR1 reads SGHTA; CDR2 reads FQGTGA. J lost 2 bases, V lost 5 bases, and 5 bases had no gene match.

This sequence joins TRBV27 and TRBJ1-5; 7 positions match TRBD1. This CDR3 is 12 amino acids long. The germline V gene has CDR1 MNHEY and CDR2 SMNVEV (reference sequence). V dropped 6 bases and J dropped 15; count of bases not matched to a gene: 11. The CDR3 region is CASSGPGQEGHF. CDR3 DNA: TGTGCCAGCAGCGGCCCTGGACAGGAGGGGCATTTT.

The chain joins TRBV2 to TRBJ2-1; 9 bases map to TRBD2. Germline trimming cut 1 base from V and 2 bases from J; bases unmatched to any gene: 0. The CDR3 consists of 15 residues. Germline assignment: CDR1 SNHLY and CDR2 FYNNEI. Written as DNA, the CDR3 is TGTGCCAGCAGTGAAGGACTAGCGGCCTACAATGAGCAGTTCTTC. It specifies CASSEGLAAYNEQFF.

This chain uses TRBV24-1 with TRBJ2-7; D unresolved. The germline gives CDR1 KGHDR, CDR2 SFDVKD. Trimming stripped 5 bases from V and 2 bases from J, with 15 bases between. There are 15 residues in the CDR3. The CDR3 region is CATSGKKEQPYEQYF. The CDR3 DNA reads TGTGCCACCAGTGGCAAAAAAGAACAGCCCTACGAGCAGTACTTC.

The gene calls are TRBV29-1 and TRBJ2-3, with 7 nucleotides matching TRBD1. In germline, CDR1 is SQVTM, CDR2 ANQGSEA. The CDR3 covers 12 residues. The ends lost 4 bases at V and 3 bases at J; junction bases unmatched: 1. The CDR3 nucleotides are TGCAGCGTTGTACAGGGGACAGATACGCAGTATTTT. Translation: CSVVQGTDTQYF.

This chain joins TRBV4-1 and TRBJ2-3; 7 bases align to TRBD2. The J segment lost 2 bases and the V segment lost 0 bases, leaving 11 bases of the junction unmatched. Per germline, CDR1 MGHRA and CDR2 YSYEKL. CDR3 size: 18 residues. The CDR3 reads CASSQDNGGSSDTDTQYF. CDR3 sequence (DNA): TGCGCCAGCAGCCAAGATAATGGCGGGAGTTCCGACACAGATACGCAGTATTTT.

This clone has just a few counts. This rearrangement joins TRBV11-2 to TRBJ1-1, with TRBD1 as a possible D gene (6 bases). This CDR3 comprises 13 residues. Trimming took off 4 bases at V and 4 bases at J, with 10 bases between the two ends. Germline V lookup: CDR1 SGHAT, CDR2 FQNNGV. CDR3 amino acids: CASSSGQSTEAFF. CDR3 nucleotides: TGTGCCAGCAGCTCGGGACAATCCACTGAAGCTTTCTTT.

In nucleotides, the CDR3 is TGTGCCTGGAGTCGAGGATACTATGAAGCTTTCTTT. This gives the protein CAWSRGYYEAFF. V and J are TRBV30 and TRBJ1-1; D is uncertain. The V end lost 2 bases, the J end lost 7 bases, and 11 bases lay between the germline ends. Germline V gives CDR1 GTSNPN, CDR2 SVGIG (reference sequence). The CDR3 covers 12 residues.

V is TRBV6-1 and J is TRBJ2-3, with D possibly matching TRBD2 (6 bases). Germline V lookup: CDR1 MNHNS, CDR2 SASEGT. This CDR3 has 16 residues. V shed 2 bases and J shed 2 bases, with 14 bases lying between them. Here the CDR3 reads CASSESPDYPTDTQYF. The CDR3 DNA is TGTGCCAGCAGTGAAAGTCCGGACTATCCCACAGATACGCAGTATTTT.

This rearrangement joins TRBV7-8 to TRBJ1-1; D perhaps matches TRBD1 (6 bases). V was pared by 5 bases and J by 0 bases, with 19 bases between. CDR3 length: 17 amino acids. Germline values: CDR1 SGHVS, CDR2 FQNEAQ. Here the CDR3 reads CASSPAPGVVVNTEAFF. The CDR3 nucleotides read TGTGCCAGCAGCCCAGCCCCAGGGGTTGTGGTGAACACTGAAGCTTTCTTT.

This CDR3 reads CASSSRTSGTYEQYF. The CDR3 region has the DNA TGTGCCAGCAGTTCCCGGACTAGCGGGACCTACGAGCAGTACTTC. The V gene is TRBV27, the J gene TRBJ2-7; 12 positions match TRBD2. Germline V gives CDR1 MNHEY, CDR2 SMNVEV (reference sequence). The CDR3 spans 15 residues. Germline trimming cut 4 bases from V and 2 bases from J; bases unmatched to any gene: 3.

This chain uses TRBV28 with TRBJ2-4; possible D gene TRBD2, 5 bases. The germline gives CDR1 MDHEN, CDR2 SYDVKM. With 4 bases removed from V and 1 base from J, the gap between germline ends came to 11 bases. The CDR3 sequence is 15 residues long. CDR3 in amino acids: CASSSFGEAKNIQYF. The CDR3 bases are TGTGCCAGCAGTTCCTTCGGGGAGGCCAAAAACATTCAGTACTTC.

The chain has TRBV3-1 (or the pseudogene TRBV3-2) and TRBJ2-7, with TRBD2 matching over 11 bases. Trimming at V came to 0 bases and at J to 0 bases, leaving 4 bases not matched to a gene. This CDR3 is 17 amino acids long. Germline CDR1 is LGHDT and CDR2 is YNNKEL (reference sequence). CDR3 bases: TGTGCCAGCAGCCAAGAAGGCACTAGCGGGAGCTCCTACGAGCAGTACTTC. This gives the protein CASSQEGTSGSSYEQYF.